This record concerns one T cell receptor (beta chain) sequence. Its antigen is undetermined. This entry comes from a study of cytomegalovirus exposure and HLA in healthy donors. Across the whole study: Genetic ancestry analysis placed over 75% of the 398 donors that were genotyped in the Caucasian-associated cluster.

60 Vbeta and 13 Jbeta primers were used in PCR. Original processing methods: A later analysis tallied approximately 80 million unique TCR beta chains, 8.5 million to 11 million of them shared. The assay was immunoSEQ multiplex PCR, and TCRdb's table has in-frame clones only and misses some. V, J and clone size are those of that table, while D and trimming were read from the DNA. The sample records around 90,000 clones, approximately 86% being singletons. Regarding the study as a whole: Rare TCR sequences dominated, though some public TCRs recurred in many donors. Later analysis placed DRB1 highest and HLA-C lowest in TCR association rates, which differed by HLA locus.

With 6 bases removed from V and 7 bases from J, the gap between germline ends came to 19 bases. The CDR3 extends over 16 amino acids. Germline V gene lookup returns CDR1 MNHEY and CDR2 SMNVEV (reference sequence). Source material: PBMCs. This chain links TRBV27 with TRBJ1-6; D gene uncertain. This receptor was taken from a man aged 25-45 years in good health and CMV-seropositive. CDR3 region: CASRDFVAAGNSPLHF. Here the CDR3 DNA reads TGTGCCAGCAGGGACTTCGTGGCAGCGGGGAATTCACCCCTCCACTTT.